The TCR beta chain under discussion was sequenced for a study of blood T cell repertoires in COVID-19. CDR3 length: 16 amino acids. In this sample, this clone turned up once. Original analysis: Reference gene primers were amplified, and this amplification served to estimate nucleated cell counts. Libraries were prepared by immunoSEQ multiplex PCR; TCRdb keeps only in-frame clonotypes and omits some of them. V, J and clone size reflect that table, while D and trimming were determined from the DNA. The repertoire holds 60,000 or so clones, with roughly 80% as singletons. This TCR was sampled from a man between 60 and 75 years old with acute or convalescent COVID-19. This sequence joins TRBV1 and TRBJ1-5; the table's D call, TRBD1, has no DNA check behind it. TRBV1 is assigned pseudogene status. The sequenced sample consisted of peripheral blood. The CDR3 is CTSSQDSRFSNQPQHF. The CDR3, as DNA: TGCACCAGCAGCCAAGATTCCAGGTTCAGCAATCAGCCCCAGCATTTT.